This is a list of T cell receptor beta chains from one sample in a study of shared clonotypes between healthy human individuals. Profiled with immunoSEQ multiplex PCR; TCRdb holds only in-frame clones, not every one. The table has 800,000 or so clones, roughly 96% seen once. What was sequenced was naive CD8+ T cells sorted from blood. These receptors came from a man aged 25 to 40 in good health. Both conserved end residues are part of each CDR3. The order of the fields is V gene, clone size, D gene, J gene, CDR3 protein, CDR3 DNA. A D gene is named only where the DNA matches it firmly. Clone size is shown for a subset of rows, as once, few, many or a class of expanded clone.

v_gene: TRBV29-1; abundance: NA; d_gene: TRBD2; j_gene: TRBJ2-2; CDR3aa: CSVEELAGATGELFF; CDR3nt: TGCAGCGTTGAAGAACTAGCGGGAGCTACCGGGGAGCTGTTTTTT
v_gene: TRBV7-8; abundance: NA; d_gene: NA; j_gene: TRBJ2-6; CDR3aa: CASSVPGPSGSGANVLTF; CDR3nt: TGTGCCAGCAGCGTACCGGGACCGAGTGGCTCTGGGGCCAACGTCCTGACTTTC
v_gene: TRBV29-1; abundance: NA; d_gene: NA; j_gene: TRBJ2-1; CDR3aa: CSVCLFPAGEQFF; CDR3nt: TGCAGCGTGTGTCTTTTCCCTGCGGGTGAGCAGTTCTTC
v_gene: TRBV7-9; abundance: NA; d_gene: NA; j_gene: TRBJ1-2; CDR3aa: CASSLLLSRSYYGYTF; CDR3nt: TGTGCCAGCAGCTTACTCCTTTCGAGGTCGTACTATGGCTACACCTTC
v_gene: TRBV29-1; abundance: NA; d_gene: TRBD2; j_gene: TRBJ2-3; CDR3aa: CSAAGASILAGGSTDTQYF; CDR3nt: TGCAGCGCGGCGGGTGCTAGTATTTTAGCGGGAGGGAGCACAGATACGCAGTATTTT
v_gene: TRBV7-6; abundance: NA; d_gene: NA; j_gene: TRBJ2-7; CDR3aa: CASSGAGTNPYEQYF; CDR3nt: TGTGCCAGCAGCGGAGCCGGGACAAACCCCTACGAGCAGTACTTC
v_gene: TRBV4-1; abundance: NA; d_gene: TRBD2; j_gene: TRBJ2-4; CDR3aa: CASSQSNTLAHNIQYF; CDR3nt: TGCGCCAGCAGCCAATCGAATACACTAGCGCATAACATTCAGTACTTC
v_gene: TRBV19; abundance: NA; d_gene: TRBD1; j_gene: TRBJ2-6; CDR3aa: CASSSGQGATRIGSGANVLTF; CDR3nt: TGTGCCAGTAGTTCGGGACAGGGGGCTACTCGAATAGGCTCCGGGGCCAACGTCCTGACTTTC
v_gene: TRBV9; abundance: NA; d_gene: TRBD1; j_gene: TRBJ2-7; CDR3aa: CASSAEDRFHEQYF; CDR3nt: TGTGCCAGCAGCGCTGAGGACAGGTTCCACGAGCAGTACTTC
v_gene: TRBV27; abundance: NA; d_gene: NA; j_gene: TRBJ2-4; CDR3aa: CASSLSDSRNIQYF; CDR3nt: TGTGCCAGCAGTTTATCAGATAGTAGGAACATTCAGTACTTC
v_gene: TRBV15; abundance: NA; d_gene: NA; j_gene: TRBJ2-3; CDR3aa: CATSLYINTDTQYF; CDR3nt: TGTGCCACAAGCTTGTACATAAACACAGATACGCAGTATTTT
v_gene: TRBV7-6; abundance: NA; d_gene: TRBD1; j_gene: TRBJ1-4; CDR3aa: CASSQSRDRGVNDGKLFF; CDR3nt: TGTGCCAGCAGCCAGAGCCGGGACAGGGGTGTTAATGACGGAAAACTGTTTTTT
v_gene: TRBV7-9; abundance: NA; d_gene: NA; j_gene: TRBJ2-1; CDR3aa: CATVSRGLPHNEQFF; CDR3nt: TGTGCCACCGTTTCGAGAGGGCTCCCCCACAATGAGCAGTTCTTC
v_gene: TRBV2; abundance: NA; d_gene: TRBD2; j_gene: TRBJ2-7; CDR3aa: CASSELSGSSYEQYF; CDR3nt: TGTGCCAGCAGTGAACTTAGCGGGAGCTCCTACGAGCAGTACTTC
v_gene: TRBV7-9; abundance: NA; d_gene: NA; j_gene: TRBJ2-5; CDR3aa: CASSLVQMGETQYF; CDR3nt: TGTGCCAGCAGCTTAGTCCAGATGGGCGAGACCCAGTACTTC
v_gene: TRBV9; abundance: NA; d_gene: NA; j_gene: TRBJ2-7; CDR3aa: CASSVGGASEQYF; CDR3nt: TGTGCCAGCAGCGTAGGGGGAGCTTCCGAGCAGTACTTC
v_gene: TRBV6-6; abundance: NA; d_gene: NA; j_gene: TRBJ1-1; CDR3aa: CASSYGPNTEAFF; CDR3nt: TGTGCCAGCAGTTATGGACCGAACACTGAAGCTTTCTTT
v_gene: TRBV21-1; abundance: NA; d_gene: NA; j_gene: TRBJ2-3; CDR3aa: CASRDRGGTDTQYF; CDR3nt: TGTGCCAGCAGAGACAGGGGGGGGACAGATACGCAGTATTTT
v_gene: TRBV4-1; abundance: NA; d_gene: NA; j_gene: TRBJ2-2; CDR3aa: CASSQDEGGELFF; CDR3nt: TGCGCCAGCAGCCAAGATGAGGGGGGGGAGCTGTTTTTT
v_gene: TRBV4-1; abundance: NA; d_gene: TRBD2; j_gene: TRBJ2-3; CDR3aa: CASSHTRDYTDTQYF; CDR3nt: TGCGCCAGCAGCCATACCCGGGACTACACAGATACGCAGTATTTT
v_gene: TRBV28; abundance: NA; d_gene: NA; j_gene: TRBJ2-7; CDR3aa: CASSSTDYEQYF; CDR3nt: TGTGCCAGCAGTTCTACTGACTACGAGCAGTACTTC
v_gene: TRBV7-8; abundance: NA; d_gene: NA; j_gene: TRBJ2-2; CDR3aa: CASSLGTPNTGELFF; CDR3nt: TGTGCCAGCAGCTTAGGGACCCCGAACACCGGGGAGCTGTTTTTT
v_gene: TRBV7-2; abundance: NA; d_gene: NA; j_gene: TRBJ2-7; CDR3aa: CASSYWTRAGEQYF; CDR3nt: TGTGCCAGCAGCTACTGGACACGGGCGGGGGAGCAGTACTTC
v_gene: TRBV27; abundance: NA; d_gene: NA; j_gene: TRBJ2-7; CDR3aa: CASSPRWGYEQYF; CDR3nt: TGTGCCAGCAGCCCGAGGTGGGGGTACGAGCAGTACTTC
v_gene: TRBV5-4; abundance: NA; d_gene: NA; j_gene: TRBJ2-6; CDR3aa: CASSRGVAGANVLTF; CDR3nt: TGTGCCAGCAGCCGCGGGGTCGCTGGGGCCAACGTCCTGACTTTC
v_gene: TRBV7-8; abundance: NA; d_gene: TRBD1; j_gene: TRBJ2-7; CDR3aa: CASSLALGGSSYEQYF; CDR3nt: TGTGCCAGCAGCTTAGCGCTAGGGGGCTCCTCCTACGAGCAGTACTTC
v_gene: TRBV7-3; abundance: NA; d_gene: NA; j_gene: TRBJ2-2; CDR3aa: CASSPGLSGELFF; CDR3nt: TGTGCCAGCAGCCCAGGTCTGTCCGGGGAGCTGTTTTTT
v_gene: TRBV7-9; abundance: NA; d_gene: NA; j_gene: TRBJ2-7; CDR3aa: CASSLSRAGNEQYF; CDR3nt: TGTGCCAGCAGCTTAAGCAGAGCGGGTAACGAGCAGTACTTC
v_gene: TRBV5-4; abundance: NA; d_gene: TRBD1; j_gene: TRBJ1-2; CDR3aa: CASSRWGQGRGYTF; CDR3nt: TGTGCCAGCAGCCGGTGGGGACAGGGCCGGGGCTACACCTTC
v_gene: TRBV5-4; abundance: NA; d_gene: TRBD1; j_gene: TRBJ1-4; CDR3aa: CAYTPGDRGAPGLFF; CDR3nt: TGTGCCTACACTCCGGGGGACAGGGGGGCCCCAGGACTGTTTTTT
v_gene: TRBV2; abundance: NA; d_gene: NA; j_gene: TRBJ1-4; CDR3aa: CASSPPLVNEKLFF; CDR3nt: TGTGCCAGTTCTCCTCCACTCGTTAATGAAAAACTGTTTTTT
v_gene: TRBV2; abundance: NA; d_gene: NA; j_gene: TRBJ2-1; CDR3aa: CADRGPGDEQFF; CDR3nt: TGTGCCGACCGGGGGCCTGGGGATGAGCAGTTCTTC
v_gene: TRBV7-9; abundance: NA; d_gene: TRBD1; j_gene: TRBJ2-7; CDR3aa: CASSSGQGRSYEQYF; CDR3nt: TGTGCCAGCAGCTCGGGACAGGGCCGATCCTACGAGCAGTACTTC
v_gene: TRBV6-5; abundance: NA; d_gene: TRBD2; j_gene: TRBJ2-2; CDR3aa: CASSRTSGSYGELFF; CDR3nt: TGTGCCAGCAGTCGGACTAGCGGGAGTTACGGGGAGCTGTTTTTT
v_gene: TRBV27; abundance: NA; d_gene: TRBD1; j_gene: TRBJ1-2; CDR3aa: CASSLIQGANRYGYTF; CDR3nt: TGTGCCAGCAGTTTAATACAGGGGGCGAATCGCTATGGCTACACCTTC
v_gene: TRBV5-4; abundance: once; d_gene: TRBD2; j_gene: TRBJ2-7; CDR3aa: CASSSEAGGGEQYF; CDR3nt: TGTGCCAGCAGTTCCGAGGCTGGGGGGGGCGAGCAGTACTTC
v_gene: TRBV27; abundance: once; d_gene: NA; j_gene: TRBJ2-7; CDR3aa: CASSNQGHYEQYF; CDR3nt: TGTGCCAGCAGTAACCAGGGACATTACGAGCAGTACTTC
v_gene: TRBV11-2; abundance: NA; d_gene: NA; j_gene: TRBJ2-3; CDR3aa: CASSLGPYPFDRDTQYF; CDR3nt: TGTGCCAGCAGCTTAGGACCCTATCCCTTCGATCGAGATACGCAGTATTTT
v_gene: TRBV28; abundance: once; d_gene: TRBD2; j_gene: TRBJ2-1; CDR3aa: CASSRTSGENEQFF; CDR3nt: TGTGCCAGCTCAAGGACTAGCGGGGAGAATGAGCAGTTCTTC
v_gene: TRBV7-8; abundance: NA; d_gene: TRBD2; j_gene: TRBJ2-7; CDR3aa: CASSVVAGGPYEQYF; CDR3nt: TGTGCCAGCAGCGTTGTAGCGGGAGGGCCCTACGAGCAGTACTTC
v_gene: TRBV6-5; abundance: NA; d_gene: NA; j_gene: TRBJ2-2; CDR3aa: CASSYTPTNGELFF; CDR3nt: TGTGCCAGCAGTTACACCCCGACAAACGGGGAGCTGTTTTTT
v_gene: TRBV7-8; abundance: NA; d_gene: NA; j_gene: TRBJ1-2; CDR3aa: CASSLGWGPESYGYTF; CDR3nt: TGTGCCAGCAGCTTAGGATGGGGGCCAGAGAGCTATGGCTACACCTTC
v_gene: TRBV29-1; abundance: NA; d_gene: NA; j_gene: TRBJ2-7; CDR3aa: CSARRAGQFYEQYF; CDR3nt: TGCAGCGCCCGGCGGGCGGGACAGTTCTACGAGCAGTACTTC
v_gene: TRBV25-1; abundance: NA; d_gene: NA; j_gene: TRBJ1-2; CDR3aa: CASNAGAADGYTF; CDR3nt: TGTGCCAGCAATGCGGGAGCCGCGGATGGCTACACCTTC
v_gene: TRBV11-2; abundance: NA; d_gene: TRBD1; j_gene: TRBJ2-1; CDR3aa: CAATATGPNEQFF; CDR3nt: TGTGCCGCCACAGCGACAGGGCCTAATGAGCAGTTCTTC
v_gene: TRBV11-2; abundance: NA; d_gene: NA; j_gene: TRBJ2-2; CDR3aa: CASSLGRGGWRTGELFF; CDR3nt: TGTGCCAGCAGCTTAGGACGGGGAGGCTGGCGTACCGGGGAGCTGTTTTTT
v_gene: TRBV28; abundance: NA; d_gene: TRBD1; j_gene: TRBJ2-7; CDR3aa: CASRNRGSYEQYF; CDR3nt: TGTGCCAGTCGTAACAGGGGATCCTACGAGCAGTACTTC
v_gene: TRBV29-1; abundance: NA; d_gene: TRBD2; j_gene: TRBJ2-1; CDR3aa: CSVPGERDDNEQFF; CDR3nt: TGCAGCGTGCCCGGGGAGCGGGACGACAATGAGCAGTTCTTC
v_gene: TRBV6-9; abundance: NA; d_gene: NA; j_gene: TRBJ2-3; CDR3aa: CASVRGFSTDTQYF; CDR3nt: TGTGCCAGTGTCAGGGGATTCAGCACAGATACGCAGTATTTT
v_gene: TRBV7-6; abundance: NA; d_gene: TRBD2; j_gene: TRBJ2-1; CDR3aa: CASSLSELAVSTSYNEQFF; CDR3nt: TGTGCCAGCAGCCTTTCGGAACTAGCGGTATCCACCTCCTACAATGAGCAGTTCTTC
v_gene: TRBV27; abundance: NA; d_gene: NA; j_gene: TRBJ1-4; CDR3aa: CASSLYKGATNEKLFF; CDR3nt: TGTGCCAGCAGTTTATATAAGGGAGCAACTAATGAAAAACTGTTTTTT
v_gene: TRBV7-6; abundance: NA; d_gene: NA; j_gene: TRBJ2-2; CDR3aa: CASSLPAAGELFF; CDR3nt: TGTGCCAGCAGCTTACCCGCGGCCGGGGAGCTGTTTTTT